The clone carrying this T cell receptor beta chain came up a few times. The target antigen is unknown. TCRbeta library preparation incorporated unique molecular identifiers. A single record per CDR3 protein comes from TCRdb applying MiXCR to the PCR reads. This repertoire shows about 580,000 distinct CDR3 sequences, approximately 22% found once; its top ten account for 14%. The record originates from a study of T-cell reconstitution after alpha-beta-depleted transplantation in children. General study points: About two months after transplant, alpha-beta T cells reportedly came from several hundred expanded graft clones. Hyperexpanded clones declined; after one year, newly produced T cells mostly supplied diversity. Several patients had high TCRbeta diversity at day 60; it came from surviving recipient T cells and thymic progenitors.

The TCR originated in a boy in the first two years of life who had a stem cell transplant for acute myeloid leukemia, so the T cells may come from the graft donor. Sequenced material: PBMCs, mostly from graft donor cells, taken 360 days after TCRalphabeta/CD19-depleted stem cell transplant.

In nucleotides, the CDR3 is TGCAGTGCTAGATTCTATTACGCCCGGACTAGCGGAAAAGAGACCCAGTACTTC. Its translation: CSARFYYARTSGKETQYF. The chain combines TRBV20-1 with TRBJ2-5; 10 bases are a match to TRBD2. This CDR3 spans 18 amino acids. V lost 2 bases, J lost 3 bases, and 15 bases stayed unmatched. Germline V gives CDR1 DFQATT, CDR2 SNEGSKA (reference sequence).